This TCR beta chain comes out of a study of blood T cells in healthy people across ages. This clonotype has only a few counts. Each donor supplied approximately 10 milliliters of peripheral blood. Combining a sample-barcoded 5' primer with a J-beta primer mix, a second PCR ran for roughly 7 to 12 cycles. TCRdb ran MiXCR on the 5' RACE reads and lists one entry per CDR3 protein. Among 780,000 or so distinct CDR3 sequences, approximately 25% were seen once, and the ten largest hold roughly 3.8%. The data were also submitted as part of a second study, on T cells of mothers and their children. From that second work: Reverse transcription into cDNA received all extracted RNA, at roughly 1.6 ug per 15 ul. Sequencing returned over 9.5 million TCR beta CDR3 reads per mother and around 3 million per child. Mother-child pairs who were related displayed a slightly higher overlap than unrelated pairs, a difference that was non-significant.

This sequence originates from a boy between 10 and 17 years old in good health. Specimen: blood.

CDR3: CAASGTGVYEQYF. DNA for the CDR3: TGTGCCGCATCTGGGACAGGGGTCTACGAGCAGTACTTC. The rearrangement joins TRBV10-3 to TRBJ2-7; 10 bases are a match to TRBD1. The CDR3 runs 13 residues. The germline CDR1 and CDR2 sequences are ENHRY and SYGVKD. V trimming: 11 bases; J trimming: 3 bases; junction bases outside the gene matches: 7.